This is a list of T cell receptor beta chains from one sample in a study of T-cell reconstitution after alpha-beta-depleted transplantation in children. Each CDR3 protein gets one entry after TCRdb re-called the PCR reads with MiXCR. The sample consists of 190,000 or so distinct CDR3 sequences, 6% to 7% of them appearing once. The material sequenced was PBMCs from the stem cell graft donor, taken from the stem cell graft. All receptors derive from a human donor who donated a stem cell graft to a child with Wiskott-Aldrich syndrome. CDR3s include the opening cysteine and the closing phenylalanine or tryptophan. A D gene is named only where the DNA matches it firmly. Only part of the rows carry a size: once, few, many, or a class if the clone is expanded.

TRBV12-3/TRBV12-4,TRBJ2-7,many,.,CASSSDTGHRF,TGTGCCAGCAGTTCAGACACGGGCCATAGGTTC
TRBV2,TRBJ1-1,many,TRBD1,CASSRDRWNTEAFF,TGTGCCAGCAGTCGGGACAGGTGGAACACTGAAGCTTTCTTT
TRBV7-2,TRBJ2-1,few,.,CASSLANNEQFF,TGTGCCAGCAGCTTAGCTAACAATGAGCAGTTCTTC
TRBV12-3/TRBV12-4,TRBJ2-1,few,TRBD2,CASGTSGHEQFF,TGTGCCAGCGGGACTAGCGGTCATGAGCAGTTCTTC
TRBV12-3/TRBV12-4,TRBJ1-1,many,TRBD1,CASSVYRGTEAFF,TGTGCCAGCAGTGTTTACAGGGGCACTGAAGCTTTCTTT
TRBV23-1,TRBJ2-5,once,TRBD1,CASSPRDSKRSQETQYF,TGCGCCAGCAGTCCTCGGGACAGCAAAAGGAGTCAAGAGACCCAGTACTTC
TRBV19,TRBJ1-5,many,TRBD1,CASSKTGGNQPQHF,TGTGCCAGTAGTAAGACAGGGGGCAATCAGCCCCAGCATTTT
TRBV20-1,TRBJ1-1,many,TRBD1,CSAFGTGRGNTEAFF,TGCAGTGCCTTCGGGACAGGGAGAGGGAACACTGAAGCTTTCTTT
TRBV29-1,TRBJ2-3,many,.,CSVASEFTDTQYF,TGCAGCGTTGCTAGCGAATTCACAGATACGCAGTATTTT
TRBV29-1,TRBJ2-7,many,.,CSVPGPRYEQYF,TGCAGCGTTCCTGGACCCAGGTACGAGCAGTACTTC
TRBV7-6,TRBJ1-1,many,.,CASSSYATQNTEAFF,TGTGCCAGCAGCTCATATGCTACACAGAACACTGAAGCTTTCTTT
TRBV20-1,TRBJ1-6,few,.,CSARRQEKSYNSPLHF,TGCAGTGCTAGGCGACAGGAAAAATCCTATAATTCACCCCTCCACTTT
TRBV12-3/TRBV12-4,TRBJ1-1,.,.,CASSHRVLLEAFF,TGTGCCAGCAGTCACAGGGTTCTCCTTGAAGCTTTCTTT
TRBV12-3/TRBV12-4,TRBJ2-3,.,.,CASSLNSVLTDTQYF,TGTGCCAGCAGTTTGAACAGCGTTTTGACAGATACGCAGTATTTT
TRBV3-1,TRBJ1-2,few,TRBD1,CASSYRGPNYGYTF,TGTGCCAGCAGCTACAGGGGCCCTAACTATGGCTACACCTTC
TRBV5-6,TRBJ1-2,many,.,CASRMIQGRDGYTF,TGTGCCAGCAGGATGATACAGGGTCGGGATGGCTACACCTTC
TRBV28,TRBJ2-1,.,.,CASNAELTYNEQFF,TGTGCCAGCAATGCGGAACTAACCTACAATGAGCAGTTCTTC
TRBV5-1,TRBJ2-2,many,.,CASSLSANTGELFF,TGCGCCAGCAGCTTGTCCGCAAACACCGGGGAGCTGTTTTTT
TRBV24-1,TRBJ2-1,many,TRBD2,CATSGAAGEPYNEQFF,TGTGCCACCAGTGGGGCTGCGGGAGAACCCTACAATGAGCAGTTCTTC
TRBV20-1,TRBJ2-7,.,TRBD1,CSASPADRGPGYEQYF,TGCAGTGCTAGCCCGGCCGACAGGGGACCAGGTTACGAGCAGTACTTC
TRBV4-3,TRBJ2-3,many,.,CASSQDLAASSTDTQYF,TGCGCCAGCAGCCAAGATTTAGCGGCTAGCAGCACAGATACGCAGTATTTT
TRBV11-3,TRBJ2-3,few,.,CASSLVAWDTDTQYF,TGTGCCAGCAGCTTAGTGGCCTGGGACACAGATACGCAGTATTTT
TRBV24-1,TRBJ2-1,few,TRBD2,CATSDPGGAPLNEQFF,TGTGCCACCAGTGACCCCGGGGGGGCCCCTCTCAATGAGCAGTTCTTC
TRBV20-1,TRBJ2-7,many,.,CSARAGDAVWEQYF,TGCAGTGCTAGAGCTGGGGACGCCGTCTGGGAGCAGTACTTC
TRBV20-1,TRBJ2-5,.,TRBD2,CSARDGLAGGETQYF,TGCAGTGCTAGAGACGGACTAGCGGGAGGAGAGACCCAGTACTTC
TRBV7-2,TRBJ1-2,.,TRBD1,CASSQDRVSGYTF,TGTGCCAGCAGCCAGGACAGGGTTTCTGGCTACACCTTC
TRBV5-1,TRBJ2-1,many,TRBD2,CASRTISGSSYNEQFF,TGCGCCAGCAGGACCATTAGCGGGAGCTCCTACAATGAGCAGTTCTTC
TRBV11-1,TRBJ1-5,many,.,CASSLNQANQPQHF,TGTGCCAGCAGCTTAAACCAGGCGAATCAGCCCCAGCATTTT
TRBV5-1,TRBJ2-7,many,.,CASSRGQDYEQYF,TGCGCCAGCAGCCGGGGACAAGACTACGAGCAGTACTTC
TRBV10-3,TRBJ1-3,many,TRBD1,CAISERLAGGFSGNTIYF,TGTGCCATCAGTGAACGGTTGGCAGGGGGTTTCTCTGGAAACACCATATATTTT
TRBV18,TRBJ2-7,.,.,CASSPIVANTPYEQYF,TGTGCCAGCTCACCCATAGTGGCAAATACTCCTTACGAGCAGTACTTC
TRBV5-1,TRBJ1-5,many,.,CASSLTGDQPQHF,TGCGCCAGCAGCTTGACGGGCGATCAGCCCCAGCATTTT
TRBV18,TRBJ1-5,many,TRBD1,CASSVGQISNQPQHF,TGTGCCAGCTCCGTGGGACAGATTAGCAATCAGCCCCAGCATTTT
TRBV5-1,TRBJ1-1,many,TRBD1,CASSLADRVAEAFF,TGCGCCAGCAGCTTGGCCGACAGGGTAGCTGAAGCTTTCTTT
TRBV5-5,TRBJ2-5,once,.,CASSFRPLYQETQYF,TGTGCCAGCAGCTTCAGGCCCCTCTACCAAGAGACCCAGTACTTC
TRBV20-1,TRBJ1-1,many,TRBD1,CSARGTANTEAFF,TGCAGTGCCCGTGGGACAGCCAACACTGAAGCTTTCTTT